The rows below give T cell receptor beta chains drawn from one sample of a study of blood T cell repertoires in COVID-19. Produced via immunoSEQ multiplex PCR; TCRdb's table is partial and in-frame only. The sample includes approximately 290,000 clones, around nine tenths seen only once; the top ten take about 12%. The sequenced material came from peripheral blood. The source of these receptors is a woman in her sixties or seventies with acute or convalescent COVID-19. The CDR3 runs from the conserved cysteine through the conserved F or W. The D gene is left open where the match is weak. Clone size, where shown, is once, few, many, or a class for clones that have expanded.

j_call | v_call | clone_size | d_call | cdr3_nt | cdr3_aa
TRBJ1-6 | TRBV19 | once | . | TGTGCCAGTAGTATGGGACAACTATCACCCCTCCACTTT | CASSMGQLSPLHF
TRBJ1-2 | TRBV7-2 | . | TRBD1 | TGTGCCAGCAGCTCTACAGGGGGCGCGGGGGGCTACACCTTC | CASSSTGGAGGYTF
TRBJ2-7 | TRBV6-6 | . | TRBD1 | TGTGCCAGCAGTGACAGGGGTCTGTACGAGCAGTACTTC | CASSDRGLYEQYF
TRBJ1-2 | TRBV5-5 | . | TRBD1 | TGTGCCAGCAGCTGGGGACAGTCTAACTATGGCTACACCTTC | CASSWGQSNYGYTF
TRBJ2-3 | TRBV9 | . | TRBD2 | TGTGCCAGCAGCTATTCGGGACTAGTAACAGATACGCAGTATTTT | CASSYSGLVTDTQYF
TRBJ1-6 | TRBV4-3 | once | . | TGCGCCAGCAGCCAAGATCTGGTGGGACTGGTGAATTCACCCCTCCACTTT | CASSQDLVGLVNSPLHF
TRBJ2-7 | TRBV7-9 | . | TRBD1 | TGTGCCAGCAGTCCGCCGGGACAGGGAGGCCTCAACGAGCAGTACTTC | CASSPPGQGGLNEQYF
TRBJ2-7 | TRBV5-5 | . | TRBD1 | TGTGCCAGCAGCTTGGGTGTGGGACAGGGGGCCTACGAGCAGTACTTC | CASSLGVGQGAYEQYF
TRBJ2-2 | TRBV2 | . | . | TGTGCCAGCAGTGATCAGGCCTTAAACACCGGGGAGCTGTTTTTT | CASSDQALNTGELFF
TRBJ2-1 | TRBV18 | . | . | TGTGCCAGCTCACCGACCGACGCCCTAGCGCCCAATGAGCAGTTCTTC | CASSPTDALAPNEQFF
TRBJ2-1 | TRBV9 | . | TRBD2 | TGTGCCAGCAGCGCGGGAGGGACTAGCGGGGTAGATGAGTTCTTC | CASSAGGTSGVDEFF
TRBJ2-6 | TRBV6-1 | . | TRBD2 | TGTGCCAGCAGTGCCCCAGGACTAGCGGGGAGCGGGGCCAACGTCCTGACTTTC | CASSAPGLAGSGANVLTF
TRBJ2-3 | TRBV4-1 | . | TRBD2 | TGCGCCAGCAGCCAAGTCAGAGCCAGCGGGGGGACAGATACGCAGTATTTT | CASSQVRASGGTDTQYF
TRBJ1-1 | TRBV18 | . | . | TGTGCCAGCTCACCTTCCGGACAACTTGAAGCTTTCTTT | CASSPSGQLEAFF